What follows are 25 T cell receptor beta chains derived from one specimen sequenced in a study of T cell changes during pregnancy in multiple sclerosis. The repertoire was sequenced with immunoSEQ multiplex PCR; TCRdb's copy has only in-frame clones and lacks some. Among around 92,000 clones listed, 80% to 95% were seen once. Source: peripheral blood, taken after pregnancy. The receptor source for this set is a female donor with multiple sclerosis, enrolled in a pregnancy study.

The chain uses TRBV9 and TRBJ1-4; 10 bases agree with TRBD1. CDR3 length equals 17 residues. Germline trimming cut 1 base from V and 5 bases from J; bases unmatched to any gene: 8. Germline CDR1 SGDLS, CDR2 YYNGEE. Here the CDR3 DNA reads TGTGCCAGCAGCGTAACGGGACAGGGGTTCCGAAATGAAAAACTGTTTTTT. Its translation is CASSVTGQGFRNEKLFF. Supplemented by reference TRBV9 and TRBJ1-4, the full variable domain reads DSGVTQTPKHLITATGQRVTLRCSPRSGDLSVYWYQQSLDQGLQFLIQYYNGEERAKGNILERFSAQQFPDLHSELNLSSLELGDSALYFCASSVTGQGFRNEKLFFGSGTQLSVL.

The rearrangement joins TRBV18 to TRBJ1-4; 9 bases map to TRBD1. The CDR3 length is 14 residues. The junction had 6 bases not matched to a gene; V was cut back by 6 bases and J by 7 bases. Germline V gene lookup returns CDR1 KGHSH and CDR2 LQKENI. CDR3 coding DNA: TGTGCCAGCTCGTCAGGGACAGGGCGTGAAAAACTGTTTTTT. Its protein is CASSSGTGREKLFF.

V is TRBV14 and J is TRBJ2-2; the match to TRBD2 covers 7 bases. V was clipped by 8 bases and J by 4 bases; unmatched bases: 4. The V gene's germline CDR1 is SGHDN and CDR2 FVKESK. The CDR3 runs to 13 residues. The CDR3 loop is CASGSGLTGELFF. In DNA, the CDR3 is TGTGCCAGCGGTAGCGGGCTCACCGGGGAGCTGTTTTTT.

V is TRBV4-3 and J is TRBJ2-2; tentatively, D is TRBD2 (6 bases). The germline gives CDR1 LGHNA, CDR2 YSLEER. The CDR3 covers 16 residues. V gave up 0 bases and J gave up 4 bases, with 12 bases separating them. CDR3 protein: CASSQEGGLGTGELFF. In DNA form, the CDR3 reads TGCGCCAGCAGCCAAGAAGGAGGGTTGGGCACCGGGGAGCTGTTTTTT.

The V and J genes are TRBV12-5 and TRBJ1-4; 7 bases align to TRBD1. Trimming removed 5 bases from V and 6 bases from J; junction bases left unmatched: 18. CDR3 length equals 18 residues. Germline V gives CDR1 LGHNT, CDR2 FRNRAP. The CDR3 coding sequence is TGTGCTAGTGGTCCCGAGGGGGTCTTGAACAGGGGCCATGAAAAACTGTTTTTT. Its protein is CASGPEGVLNRGHEKLFF.

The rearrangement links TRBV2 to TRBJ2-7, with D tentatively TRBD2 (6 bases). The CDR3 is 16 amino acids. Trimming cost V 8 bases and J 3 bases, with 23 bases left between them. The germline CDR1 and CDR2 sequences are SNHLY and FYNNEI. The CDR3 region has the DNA TGTGCCAGCGGCTCTTACATAGCGGACCTAGACTACGAGCAGTACTTC. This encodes CASGSYIADLDYEQYF.

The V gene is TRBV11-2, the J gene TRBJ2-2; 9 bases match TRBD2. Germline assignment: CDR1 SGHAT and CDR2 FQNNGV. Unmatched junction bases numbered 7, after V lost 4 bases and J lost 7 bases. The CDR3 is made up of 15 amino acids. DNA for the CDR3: TGTGCCAGCAGCTCCTGGACTAGCGACGGCGGGGAGCTGTTTTTT. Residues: CASSSWTSDGGELFF.

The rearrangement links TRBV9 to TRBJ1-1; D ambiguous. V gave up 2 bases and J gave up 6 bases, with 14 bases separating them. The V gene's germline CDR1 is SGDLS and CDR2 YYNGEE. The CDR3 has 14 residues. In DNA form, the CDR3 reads TGTGCCAGCAGCGTCGGGGTTCGCGAGGCTGAAGCTTTCTTT. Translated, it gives CASSVGVREAEAFF.

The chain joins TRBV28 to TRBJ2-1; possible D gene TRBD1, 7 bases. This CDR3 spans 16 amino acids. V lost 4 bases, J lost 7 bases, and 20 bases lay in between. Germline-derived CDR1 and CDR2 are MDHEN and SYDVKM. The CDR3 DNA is TGTGCCAGCAGTTGGAGGGCGAGGGGGCGCGGGAATGAGCAGTTCTTC. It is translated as CASSWRARGRGNEQFF.

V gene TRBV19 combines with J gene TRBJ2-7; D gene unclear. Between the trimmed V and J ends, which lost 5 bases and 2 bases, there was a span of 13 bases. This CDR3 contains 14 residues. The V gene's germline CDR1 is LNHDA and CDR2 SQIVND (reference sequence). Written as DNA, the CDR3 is TGTGCCAGTAGTTCATCGACACCTGCCTACGAGCAGTACTTC. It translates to CASSSSTPAYEQYF.

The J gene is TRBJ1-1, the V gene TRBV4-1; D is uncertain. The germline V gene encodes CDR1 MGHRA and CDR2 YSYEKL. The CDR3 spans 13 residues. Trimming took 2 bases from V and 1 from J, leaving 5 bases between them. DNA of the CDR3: TGCGCCAGCAGCCAAAGAGGGAACACTGAAGCTTTCTTT. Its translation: CASSQRGNTEAFF.

The chain's CDR3 is CATSRNAGTSSSGANVLTF. The CDR3 DNA reads as TGTGCCACCAGCAGGAATGCCGGGACTTCAAGCTCTGGGGCCAACGTCCTGACTTTC. The chain recombines TRBV15 with TRBJ2-6, with a possible D match to TRBD2 (6 bases). V was cut by 3 bases and J by 0 bases, with 18 bases left in between. CDR3 size: 19 residues. The germline V gene has CDR1 LNHNV and CDR2 YYDKDF (reference sequence).

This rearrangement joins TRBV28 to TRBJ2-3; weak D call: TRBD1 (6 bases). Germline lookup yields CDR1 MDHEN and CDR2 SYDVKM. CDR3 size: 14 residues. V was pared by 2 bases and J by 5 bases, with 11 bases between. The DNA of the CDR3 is TGTGCCAGCAGTTTAGGGGGCAGGGGAGATACGCAGTATTTT. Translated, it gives CASSLGGRGDTQYF.

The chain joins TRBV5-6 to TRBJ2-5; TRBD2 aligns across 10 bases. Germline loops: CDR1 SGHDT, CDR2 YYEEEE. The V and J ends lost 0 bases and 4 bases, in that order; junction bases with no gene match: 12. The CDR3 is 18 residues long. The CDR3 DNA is TGTGCCAGCAGCTTGGGCTGGGCTAGCGGGAGTAGCGGAGAGACCCAGTACTTC. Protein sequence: CASSLGWASGSSGETQYF.

The CDR3 DNA follows: TGTGCCAGCAGTTTACAAGGGGCTCCGAACTATGGCTACACCTTC. This codes for CASSLQGAPNYGYTF. The J gene is TRBJ1-2, the V gene TRBV28, with TRBD1 as a possible D gene (5 bases). V lost 2 bases, J lost 2 bases, and 12 bases lay in between. The length of the CDR3 is 15 residues. CDR1 and CDR2 (germline): MDHEN, SYDVKM.

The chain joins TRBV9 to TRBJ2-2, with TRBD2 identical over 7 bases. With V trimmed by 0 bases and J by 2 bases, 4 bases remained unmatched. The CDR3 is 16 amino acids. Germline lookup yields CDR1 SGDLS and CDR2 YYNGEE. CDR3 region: CASSVEGGPNTGELFF. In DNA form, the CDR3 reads TGTGCCAGCAGCGTAGAGGGAGGGCCCAACACCGGGGAGCTGTTTTTT.

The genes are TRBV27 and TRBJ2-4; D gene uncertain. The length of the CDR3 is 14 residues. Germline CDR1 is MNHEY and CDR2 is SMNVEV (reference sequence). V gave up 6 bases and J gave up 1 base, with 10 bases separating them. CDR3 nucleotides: TGTGCCAGCAGACTGCAATCTGCCAAAAACATTCAGTACTTC. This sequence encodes CASRLQSAKNIQYF.

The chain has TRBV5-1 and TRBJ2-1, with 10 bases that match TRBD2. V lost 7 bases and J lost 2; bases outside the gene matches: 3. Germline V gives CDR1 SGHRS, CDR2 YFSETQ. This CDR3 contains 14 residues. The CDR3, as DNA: TGCGCCAGCCAACTAGCGGGGACCTACAATGAGCAGTTCTTC. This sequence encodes CASQLAGTYNEQFF.

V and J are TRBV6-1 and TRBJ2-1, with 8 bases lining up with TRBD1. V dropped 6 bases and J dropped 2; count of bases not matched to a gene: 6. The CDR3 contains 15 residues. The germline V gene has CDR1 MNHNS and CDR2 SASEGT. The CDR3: CASRVDRGPYNEQFF. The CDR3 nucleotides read TGTGCCAGCAGGGTAGACAGGGGACCCTACAATGAGCAGTTCTTC.

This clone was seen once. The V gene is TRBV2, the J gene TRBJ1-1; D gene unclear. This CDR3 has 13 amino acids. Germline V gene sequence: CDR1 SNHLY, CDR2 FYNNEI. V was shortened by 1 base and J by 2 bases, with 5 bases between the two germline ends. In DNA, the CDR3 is TGTGCCAGCAGTGAAGGCAGTAACACTGAAGCTTTCTTT. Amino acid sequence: CASSEGSNTEAFF.

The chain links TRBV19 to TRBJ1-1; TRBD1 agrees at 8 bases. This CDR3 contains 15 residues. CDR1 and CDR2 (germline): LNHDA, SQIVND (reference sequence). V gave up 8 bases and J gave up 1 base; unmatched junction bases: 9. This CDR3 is CASSRGTGGNTEAFF. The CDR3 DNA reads TGTGCCAGTTCGCGCGGAACAGGGGGGAACACTGAAGCTTTCTTT.

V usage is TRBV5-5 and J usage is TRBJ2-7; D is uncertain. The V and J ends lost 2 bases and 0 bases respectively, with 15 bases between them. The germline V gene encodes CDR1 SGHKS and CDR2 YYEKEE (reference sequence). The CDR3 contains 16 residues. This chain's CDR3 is CASSFMKYRSSYEQYF. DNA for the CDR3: TGTGCCAGCAGCTTCATGAAGTACAGAAGCTCCTACGAGCAGTACTTC.

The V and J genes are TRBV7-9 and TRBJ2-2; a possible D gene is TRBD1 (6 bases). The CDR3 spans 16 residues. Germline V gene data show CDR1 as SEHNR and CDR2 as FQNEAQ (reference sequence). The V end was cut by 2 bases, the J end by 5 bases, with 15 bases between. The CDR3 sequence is CASSLRNRAVTGELFF. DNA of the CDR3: TGTGCCAGCAGCTTAAGGAACAGGGCGGTGACCGGGGAGCTGTTTTTT. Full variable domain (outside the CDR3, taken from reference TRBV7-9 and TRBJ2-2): DTGVSQNPRHKITKRGQNVTFRCDPISEHNRLYWYRQTLGQGPEFLTYFQNEAQLEKSRLLSDRFSAERPKGSFSTLEIQRTEQGDSAMYLCASSLRNRAVTGELFFGEGSRLTVL.

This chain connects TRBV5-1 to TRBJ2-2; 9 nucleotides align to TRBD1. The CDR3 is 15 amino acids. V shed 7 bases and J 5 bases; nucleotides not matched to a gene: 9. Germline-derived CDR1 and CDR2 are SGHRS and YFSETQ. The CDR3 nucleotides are TGCGCCAGCGATTGGACAGGGGATGGGACCGGGGAGCTGTTTTTT. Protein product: CASDWTGDGTGELFF.

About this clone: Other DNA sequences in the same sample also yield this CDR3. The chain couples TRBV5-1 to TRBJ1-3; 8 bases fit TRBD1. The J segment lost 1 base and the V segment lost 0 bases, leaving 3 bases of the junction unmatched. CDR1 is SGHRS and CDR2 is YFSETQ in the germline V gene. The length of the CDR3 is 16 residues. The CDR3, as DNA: TGCGCCAGCAGCTTGGGGACAGGGATTTCTGGAAACACCATATATTTT. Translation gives CASSLGTGISGNTIYF.